This TCR beta chain was sequenced during a study of beta chain features in type 1 diabetes. This CDR3 spans 14 amino acids. Per the germline V gene, CDR1 is SGHAT and CDR2 is FQNNGV. V shed 5 bases and J shed 3 bases, with 11 bases lying between them. Isolated RNA was reverse transcribed in full, so expressed TCRB transcripts were sequenced. Sequencing was performed with immunoSEQ multiplex PCR; in TCRdb, only in-frame clones are kept and a portion is missing. The sample records roughly 170,000 clones, about 13% being singletons. The sequenced material came from central memory CD4+ T cells from blood. V and J are TRBV11-2 and TRBJ2-1; possibly TRBD1 for D (5 bases). The sequence came from a woman younger than 30 in good health. Written as DNA, the CDR3 is TGTGCCAGCAGCGCCAGGACAAGCTACAATGAGCAGTTCTTC. It yields the protein CASSARTSYNEQFF.